This T cell receptor beta chain came from a study of Ad26.COV2.S vaccination and SARS-CoV-2 variants. At the level of the study: Each vaccinee took Ad26.COV2.S intramuscularly, once or twice 56 days apart.

Study-level findings and limits: People who got the vaccine or the placebo had similar non-spike TCR breadth. People who got the vaccine had more spike-specific TCR breadth than people who got placebo.

Concerning this clone: Its cognate antigen is unknown.

Using immunoSEQ multiplex PCR, the repertoire was profiled, and TCRdb retains in-frame clones only, with some absent. The sample has 430,000 or so clones, 90% seen once. Trimming cost V 3 bases and J 3 bases; bases outside gene matches: 5. Germline CDR1 and CDR2: LGHNA and YSLEER. This CDR3 spans 16 amino acids. Treatment denoted: around 19 received Ad26.COV2.S at low or high dose, single or two shots; about 5 received placebo; per-sample allocation not given. Samples came from day 63 after the first vaccine or placebo injection. The vaccine delivered Wuhan-strain SARS-CoV-2 spike through an Ad26 vector.

Specimen: peripheral blood, collected in a trial of Ad26.COV2.S vaccine versus placebo. The source is a person aged 18-60 years who received the Ad26.COV2.S COVID-19 vaccine or a placebo. This chain joins TRBV4-3 and TRBJ2-1; 10 nucleotides align to TRBD1. The CDR3 DNA reads TGCGCCAGCAGCCATCCCCGGACAGGGGGCTACAATGAGCAGTTCTTC. This codes for CASSHPRTGGYNEQFF.